The entry below describes one TCR beta chain. Seattle patients were enrolled while actively infected and followed longitudinally. The sample originates from a study of blood T cell repertoires in COVID-19. Looking at the study overall: From the United States, Italy and Spain came samples of acute and convalescent COVID-19. Sources were T cells, B-cell-depleted T cells, or PBMCs; the material itself was cDNA or gDNA.

The protocol was immunoSEQ multiplex PCR, while the TCRdb copy is restricted to in-frame clones and leaves out a portion. The sample has some 180,000 clones, 80% to 90% seen once; the top ten hold about 10%. There are 15 residues in the CDR3. The V gene lost 3 bases and the J gene lost 2 bases, with 11 bases spanning the gap. Per germline, CDR1 MNHNS and CDR2 SASEGT. Sequenced: peripheral blood. This sequence was found in a woman aged 40 to 50 with COVID-19, enrolled during active disease. The rearrangement uses TRBV6-1 and TRBJ2-1; maybe TRBD2 (7 bases). As DNA, the CDR3 is TGTGCCAGCAGTGAGGGGGGGCGCCCCTACAATGAGCAGTTCTTC. Translated: CASSEGGRPYNEQFF.